This T cell receptor (beta chain) originates from a study of memory CD4+ T cells and cytomegalovirus serostatus. For the study at large: Of the healthy Belgian adults, several were CMV seropositive and about two dozen seronegative.

To note about this clone: As yet, its antigen is unknown.

The sort gate was single viable CD3+CD4+CD8-CD45RO+ cells for memory CD4+ T cells. Trimming shortened V by 1 base and J by 10 bases, and 11 bases separated the two germline ends. Germline V gene sequence: CDR1 SGHTA, CDR2 FQGNSA. The CDR3 is made up of 14 amino acids. Study findings and constraints: Of 150 to 200 reported CMV TCRbeta sequences, under 80 were found in memory CD4+ repertoires.

In the study's own analysis: Out-of-frame sequences were removed, leaving 2 million to 2.5 million distinct TCRbeta sequences. Profiled with immunoSEQ multiplex PCR; TCRdb holds only in-frame clones, not every one. From that table come the V and J calls and clone size; the DNA was used to work out D and trimming. The table lists some 50,000 clones, around 74% of them singletons. The chain links TRBV7-2 to TRBJ1-6; D might be TRBD1 (5 bases). The sample was memory CD4+ T cells from blood. The sequence was obtained from an adult in good health and CMV-seronegative. The CDR3 DNA reads as TGTGCCAGCAGCTTAGGGTTCGGGACGTCACCCCTCCACTTT. Translated, it gives CASSLGFGTSPLHF.